The table lists the clone carrying this TCR beta chain with a few counts. Antigen: not known. CDR1 SQVTM and CDR2 ANQGSEA come from the germline V gene. Trimming took 6 bases from V and 7 from J, leaving 13 bases between them. The CDR3 is 13 residues long. This entry belongs to a study of CD8+ T cells in alopecia areata. Notes on the study in general: The study found TCR sharing across patients less clear than in mice, possibly for HLA reasons. Especially in alopecia totalis/universalis, lesional scalp showed greater clonality than normal scalp did. Normal-skin resident alphabeta T cells also appear among scalp sample sequences.

Cell sorting was applied to PBMCs, and CD4+ and CD8+ T cells were collected. Following RNA extraction, reverse transcription yielded cDNA that acted as the sequencing template. Generated by immunoSEQ multiplex PCR, the TCRdb table keeps only in-frame clones and is missing some. The repertoire holds about 99,000 clones, around 50% seen once, with around 9% in the top ten. The receptor's source is a human donor in good health. The source material was CD4+ T cells sorted from blood. The V call is TRBV29-1, the J call TRBJ1-6, with D perhaps matching TRBD1 (6 bases). DNA of the CDR3: TGCAGCGTCGCGGACAGAGTAAATTCACCCCTCCACTTT. Its translation is CSVADRVNSPLHF.